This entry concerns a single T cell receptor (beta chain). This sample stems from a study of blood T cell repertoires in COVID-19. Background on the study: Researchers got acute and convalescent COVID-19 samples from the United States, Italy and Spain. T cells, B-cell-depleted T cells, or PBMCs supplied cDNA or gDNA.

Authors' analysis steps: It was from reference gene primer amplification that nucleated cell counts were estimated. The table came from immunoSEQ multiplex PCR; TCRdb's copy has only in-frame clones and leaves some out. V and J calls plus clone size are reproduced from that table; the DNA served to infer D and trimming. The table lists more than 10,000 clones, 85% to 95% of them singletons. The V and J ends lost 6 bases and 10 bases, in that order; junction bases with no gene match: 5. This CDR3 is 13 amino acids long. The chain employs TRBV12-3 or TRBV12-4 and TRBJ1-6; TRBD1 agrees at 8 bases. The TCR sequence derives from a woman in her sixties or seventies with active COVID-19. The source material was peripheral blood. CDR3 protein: CASSLDRGSPLHF. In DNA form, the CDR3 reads TGTGCCAGCAGCCTCGACAGGGGCTCACCCCTCCACTTT.